The 2 T cell receptor beta chains in this list originate from one sample, sequenced in a study of cytomegalovirus exposure and HLA in healthy donors. PCR was performed using 60 Vbeta and 13 Jbeta primers. Measured with immunoSEQ multiplex PCR; TCRdb has only the in-frame clones, and not every one. This table holds some 150,000 clones, about 64% found once. The material sequenced was PBMCs. The receptors were sampled from a woman aged 30 to 39 in good health and CMV-seropositive.

This clone was observed a few times. The rearrangement joins TRBV6-1 to TRBJ2-7; tentatively, D is TRBD1 (6 bases). Deletions cut 3 bases from V and 6 bases from J, with 15 bases between. CDR1 is MNHNS, CDR2 SASEGT, per germline. The CDR3 spans 14 residues. The CDR3 loop reads CASSELGHKSEQYF. The CDR3 nucleotides read TGTGCCAGCAGTGAGTTGGGACACAAGAGCGAGCAGTACTTC.

The rearrangement links TRBV7-2 to TRBJ2-1; 15 bases match TRBD2. The germline V gene has CDR1 SGHTA and CDR2 FQGNSA. The CDR3 sequence is 16 residues long. Trimming cost V 4 bases and J 7 bases; bases outside gene matches: 5. In DNA, the CDR3 is TGTGCCAGCAGCTCCCCTGGGACTAGCGGGAGGAATGAGCAGTTCTTC. It is translated as CASSSPGTSGRNEQFF.